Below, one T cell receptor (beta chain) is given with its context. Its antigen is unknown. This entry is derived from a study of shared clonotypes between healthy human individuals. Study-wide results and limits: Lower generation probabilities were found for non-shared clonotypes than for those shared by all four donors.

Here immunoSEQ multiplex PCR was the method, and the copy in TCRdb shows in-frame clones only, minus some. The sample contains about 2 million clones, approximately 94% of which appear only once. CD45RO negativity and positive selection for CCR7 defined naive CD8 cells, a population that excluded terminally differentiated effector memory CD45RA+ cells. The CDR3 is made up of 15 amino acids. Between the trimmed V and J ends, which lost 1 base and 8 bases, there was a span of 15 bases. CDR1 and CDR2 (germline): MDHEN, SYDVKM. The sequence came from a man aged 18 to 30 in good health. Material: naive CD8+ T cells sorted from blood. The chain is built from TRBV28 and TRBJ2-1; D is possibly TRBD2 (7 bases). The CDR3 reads CASSLSPTGRDEQFF. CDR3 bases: TGTGCCAGCAGTTTATCCCCTACAGGGAGGGATGAGCAGTTCTTC.